This record concerns one TCR beta chain sequence. Per the original data handling: Estimation of nucleated cell counts relied on the amplification of reference gene primers. The method was immunoSEQ multiplex PCR; TCRdb's version includes in-frame clones alone and lacks a portion of them. D and trimming come from the DNA, and the V and J calls and clone size come from that table. The sample carries approximately 110,000 clones, 85% recorded once. The sample belongs to a study of blood T cell repertoires in COVID-19. As for the study in general: The United States, Italy and Spain supplied acute and convalescent COVID-19 samples. PBMCs, B-cell-depleted T cells, or T cells were the source of the cDNA or gDNA that made up the material.

The CDR3 runs to 13 residues. V lost 3 bases and J lost 8; bases outside the gene matches: 2. Germline V gives CDR1 LGHDT, CDR2 YNNKEL (reference sequence). The J gene is TRBJ1-2, the V gene TRBV3-1 (or the pseudogene TRBV3-2); 11 positions agree with TRBD1. This clonotype was obtained from a human donor in a cohort sampled during active COVID-19. The sequenced sample consisted of peripheral blood. CDR3 protein: CASSQDRGRGYTF. CDR3 coding DNA: TGTGCCAGCAGCCAGGACAGGGGGCGAGGCTACACCTTC.